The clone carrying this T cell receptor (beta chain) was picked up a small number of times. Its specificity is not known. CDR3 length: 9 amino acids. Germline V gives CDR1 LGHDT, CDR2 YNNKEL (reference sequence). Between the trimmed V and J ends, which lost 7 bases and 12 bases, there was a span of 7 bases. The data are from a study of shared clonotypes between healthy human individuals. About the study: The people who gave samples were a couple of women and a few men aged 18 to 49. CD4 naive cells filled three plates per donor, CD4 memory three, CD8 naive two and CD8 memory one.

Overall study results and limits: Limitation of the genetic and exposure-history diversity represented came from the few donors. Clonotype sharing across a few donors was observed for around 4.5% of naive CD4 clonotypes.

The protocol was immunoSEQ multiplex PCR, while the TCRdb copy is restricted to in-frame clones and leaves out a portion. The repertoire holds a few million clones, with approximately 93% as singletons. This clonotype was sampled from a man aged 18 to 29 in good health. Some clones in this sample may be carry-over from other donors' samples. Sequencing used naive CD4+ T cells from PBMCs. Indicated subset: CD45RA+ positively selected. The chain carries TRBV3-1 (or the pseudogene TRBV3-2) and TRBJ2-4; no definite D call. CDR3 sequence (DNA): TGTGCCAGCACCCGCACTCAGTACTTC. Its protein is CASTRTQYF.